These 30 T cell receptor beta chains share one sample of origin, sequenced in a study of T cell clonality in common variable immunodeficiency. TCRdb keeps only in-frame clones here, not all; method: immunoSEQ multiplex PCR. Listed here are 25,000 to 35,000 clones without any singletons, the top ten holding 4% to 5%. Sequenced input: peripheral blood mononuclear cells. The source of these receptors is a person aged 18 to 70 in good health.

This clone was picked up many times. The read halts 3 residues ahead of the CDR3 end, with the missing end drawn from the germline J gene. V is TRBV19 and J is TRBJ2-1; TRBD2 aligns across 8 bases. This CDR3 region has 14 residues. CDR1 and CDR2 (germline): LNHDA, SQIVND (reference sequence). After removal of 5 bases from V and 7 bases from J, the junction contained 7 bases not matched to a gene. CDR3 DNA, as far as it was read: TGTGCCAGTAGTCGGCTAGCGGGTTTGAATGAG. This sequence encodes CASSRLAGLNE. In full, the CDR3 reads CASSRLAGLNEQFF.

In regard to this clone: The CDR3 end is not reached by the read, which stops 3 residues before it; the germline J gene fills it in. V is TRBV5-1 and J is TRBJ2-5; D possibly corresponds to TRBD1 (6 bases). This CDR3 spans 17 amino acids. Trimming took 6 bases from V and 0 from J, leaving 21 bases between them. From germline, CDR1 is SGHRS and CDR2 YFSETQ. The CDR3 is CASNPGGQTGYQETQYF. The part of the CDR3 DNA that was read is TGCGCCAGCAATCCGGGCGGACAGACAGGATACCAAGAGACC. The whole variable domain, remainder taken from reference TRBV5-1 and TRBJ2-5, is KAGVTQTPRYLIKTRGQQVTLSCSPISGHRSVSWYQQTPGQGLQFLFEYFSETQRNKGNFPGRFSGRQFSNSRSEMNVSTLELGDSALYLCASNPGGQTGYQETQYFGPGTRLLVL.

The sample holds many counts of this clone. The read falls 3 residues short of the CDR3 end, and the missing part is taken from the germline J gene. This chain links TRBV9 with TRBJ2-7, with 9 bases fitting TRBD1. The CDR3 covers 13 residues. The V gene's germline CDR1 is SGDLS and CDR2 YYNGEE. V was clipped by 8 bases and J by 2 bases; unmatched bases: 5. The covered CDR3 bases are TGTGCCAGGGGGGGGACAGGGACCTACGAG. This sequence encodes CARGGTGTYE. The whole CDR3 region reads CARGGTGTYEQYF.

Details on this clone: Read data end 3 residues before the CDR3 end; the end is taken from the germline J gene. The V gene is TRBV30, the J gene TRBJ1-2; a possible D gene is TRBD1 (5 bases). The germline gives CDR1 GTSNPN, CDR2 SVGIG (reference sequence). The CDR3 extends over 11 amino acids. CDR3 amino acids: CACRGVGGYTF. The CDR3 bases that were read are TGTGCCTGCCGAGGGGTTGGAGGC.

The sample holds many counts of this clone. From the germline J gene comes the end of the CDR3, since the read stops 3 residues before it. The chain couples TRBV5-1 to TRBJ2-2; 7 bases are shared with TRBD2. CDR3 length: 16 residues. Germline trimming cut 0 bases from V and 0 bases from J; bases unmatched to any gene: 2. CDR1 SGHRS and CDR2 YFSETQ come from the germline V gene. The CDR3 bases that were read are TGCGCCAGCAGCTTGGGACTAGCTCCGAACACCGGGGAG. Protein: CASSLGLAPNTGE. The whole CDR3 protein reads CASSLGLAPNTGELFF.

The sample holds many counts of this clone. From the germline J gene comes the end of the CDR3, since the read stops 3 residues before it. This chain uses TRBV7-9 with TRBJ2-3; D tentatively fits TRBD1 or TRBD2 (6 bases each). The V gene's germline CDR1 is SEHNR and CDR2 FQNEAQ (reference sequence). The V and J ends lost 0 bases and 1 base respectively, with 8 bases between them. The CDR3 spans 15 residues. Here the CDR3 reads CASSLAEGGTDTQYF. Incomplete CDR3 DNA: TGTGCCAGCAGCTTAGCGGAGGGGGGCACAGATACG.

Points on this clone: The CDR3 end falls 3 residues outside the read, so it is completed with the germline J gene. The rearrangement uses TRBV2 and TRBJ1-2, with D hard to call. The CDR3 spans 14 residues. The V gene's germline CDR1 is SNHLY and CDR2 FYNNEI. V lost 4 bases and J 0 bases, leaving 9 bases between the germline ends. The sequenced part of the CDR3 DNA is TGTGCCAGCAGTGCCGAAACTTCTAACTATGGC. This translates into CASSAETSNYG. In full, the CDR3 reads CASSAETSNYGYTF.

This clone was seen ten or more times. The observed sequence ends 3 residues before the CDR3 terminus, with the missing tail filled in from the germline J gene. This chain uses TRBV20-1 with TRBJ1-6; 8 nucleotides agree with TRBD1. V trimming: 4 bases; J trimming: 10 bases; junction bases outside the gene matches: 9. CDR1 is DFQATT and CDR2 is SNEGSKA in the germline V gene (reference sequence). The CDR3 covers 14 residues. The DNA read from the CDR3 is TGCAGTGCTAAAAGGACAGGGATGGGCTCACCC. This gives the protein CSAKRTGMGSP. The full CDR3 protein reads CSAKRTGMGSPLHF.

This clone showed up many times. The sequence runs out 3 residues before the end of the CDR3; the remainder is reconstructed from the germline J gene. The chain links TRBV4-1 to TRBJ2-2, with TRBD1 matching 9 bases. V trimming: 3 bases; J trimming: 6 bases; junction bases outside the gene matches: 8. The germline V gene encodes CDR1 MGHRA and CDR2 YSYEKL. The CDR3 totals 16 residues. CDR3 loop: CASSHPTRDRAGELFF. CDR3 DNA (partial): TGCGCCAGCAGCCATCCGACCCGGGACAGGGCCGGGGAG.

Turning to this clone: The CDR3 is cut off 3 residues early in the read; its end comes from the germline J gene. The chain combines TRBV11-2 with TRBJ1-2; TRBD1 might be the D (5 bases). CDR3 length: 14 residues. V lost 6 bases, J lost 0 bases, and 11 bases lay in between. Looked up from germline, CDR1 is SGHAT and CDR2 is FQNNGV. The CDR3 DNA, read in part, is TGTGCCAGCAGGTGGGGCGGCACTAACTATGGC. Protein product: CASRWGGTNYG. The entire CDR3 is CASRWGGTNYGYTF.

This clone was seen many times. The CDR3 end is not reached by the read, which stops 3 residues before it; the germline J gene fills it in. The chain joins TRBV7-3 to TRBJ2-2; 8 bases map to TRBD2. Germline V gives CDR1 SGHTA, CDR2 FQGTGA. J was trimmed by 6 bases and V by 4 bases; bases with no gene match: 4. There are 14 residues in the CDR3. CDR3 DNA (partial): TGTGCCAGCAGCTATAGCGGGATCGCCGGGGAG. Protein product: CASSYSGIAGE. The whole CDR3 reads CASSYSGIAGELFF.

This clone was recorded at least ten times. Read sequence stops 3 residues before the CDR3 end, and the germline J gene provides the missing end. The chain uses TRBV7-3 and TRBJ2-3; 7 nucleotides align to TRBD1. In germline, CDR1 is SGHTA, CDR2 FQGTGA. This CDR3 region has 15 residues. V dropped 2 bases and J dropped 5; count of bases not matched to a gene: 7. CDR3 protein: CASSLGDRAGDTQYF. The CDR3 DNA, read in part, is TGTGCCAGCAGCTTAGGAGACAGGGCGGGAGATACG.

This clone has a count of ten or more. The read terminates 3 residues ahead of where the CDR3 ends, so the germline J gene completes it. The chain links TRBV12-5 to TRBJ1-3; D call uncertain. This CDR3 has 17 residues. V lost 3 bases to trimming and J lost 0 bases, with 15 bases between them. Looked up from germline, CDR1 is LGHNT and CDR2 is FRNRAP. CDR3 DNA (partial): TGTGCTAGTGGTTTTACCACAGACAATCCCTCTGGAAACACC. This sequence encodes CASGFTTDNPSGNT. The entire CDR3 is CASGFTTDNPSGNTIYF.

The CDR3 DNA, read in part, is TGTGCCAGCTCACCACCCCCCTCACAGGGTGGC. Its protein is CASSPPPSQGG. Given in full, the CDR3 is CASSPPPSQGGYTF. The genes are TRBV18 and TRBJ1-2; D is possibly TRBD1 (6 bases). The CDR3 end is not reached by the read, which stops 3 residues before it; the germline J gene fills it in. The CDR3 is 14 amino acids. Germline values: CDR1 KGHSH, CDR2 LQKENI. Trimming took off 0 bases at V and 7 bases at J, with 12 bases between the two ends.

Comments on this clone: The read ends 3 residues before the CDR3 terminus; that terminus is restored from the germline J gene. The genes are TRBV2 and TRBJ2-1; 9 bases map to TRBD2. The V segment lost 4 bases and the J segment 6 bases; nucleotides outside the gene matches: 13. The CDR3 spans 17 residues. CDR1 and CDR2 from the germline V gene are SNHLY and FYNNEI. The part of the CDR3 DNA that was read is TGTGCCAGCAGTGGCCAGCGGGAGGCTAATGGGCCCAATGAG. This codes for CASSGQREANGPNE. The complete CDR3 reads CASSGQREANGPNEQFF.

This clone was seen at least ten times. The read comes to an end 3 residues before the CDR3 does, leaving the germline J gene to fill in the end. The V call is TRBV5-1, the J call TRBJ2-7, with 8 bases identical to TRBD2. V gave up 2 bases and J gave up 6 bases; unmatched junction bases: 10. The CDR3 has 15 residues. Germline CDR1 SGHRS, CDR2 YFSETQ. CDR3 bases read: TGCGCCAGCAGCTTTAGCGGGAACGGGGCACTCGAG. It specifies CASSFSGNGALE. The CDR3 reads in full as CASSFSGNGALEQYF.

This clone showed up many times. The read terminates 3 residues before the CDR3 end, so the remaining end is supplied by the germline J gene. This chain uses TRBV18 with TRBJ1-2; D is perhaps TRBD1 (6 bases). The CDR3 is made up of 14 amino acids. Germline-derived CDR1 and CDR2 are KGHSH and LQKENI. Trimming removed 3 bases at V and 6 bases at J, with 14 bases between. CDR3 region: CASSPMTGTDGYTF. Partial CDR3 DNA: TGTGCCAGCTCACCTATGACAGGCACGGATGGC.

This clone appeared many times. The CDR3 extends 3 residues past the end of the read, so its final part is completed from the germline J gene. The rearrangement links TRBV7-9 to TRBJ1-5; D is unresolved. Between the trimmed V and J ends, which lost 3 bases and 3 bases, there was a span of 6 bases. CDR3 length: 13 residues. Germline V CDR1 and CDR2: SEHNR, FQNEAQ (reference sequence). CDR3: CASSLGHNQPQHF. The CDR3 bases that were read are TGTGCCAGCAGCTTGGGCCACAATCAGCCC.

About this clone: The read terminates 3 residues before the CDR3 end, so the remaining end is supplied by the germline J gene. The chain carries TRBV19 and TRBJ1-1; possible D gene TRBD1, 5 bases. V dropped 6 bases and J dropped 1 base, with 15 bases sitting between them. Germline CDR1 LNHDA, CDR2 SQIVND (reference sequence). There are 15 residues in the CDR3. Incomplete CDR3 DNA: TGTGCCAGTAGAGGGTGGGCAGGGCGGAACACTGAA. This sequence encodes CASRGWAGRNTE. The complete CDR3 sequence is CASRGWAGRNTEAFF.

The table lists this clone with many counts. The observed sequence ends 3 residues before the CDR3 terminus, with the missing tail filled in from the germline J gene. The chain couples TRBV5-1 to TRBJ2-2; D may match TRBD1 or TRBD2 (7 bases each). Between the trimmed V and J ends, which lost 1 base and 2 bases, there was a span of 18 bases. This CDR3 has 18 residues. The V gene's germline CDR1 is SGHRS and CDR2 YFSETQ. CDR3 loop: CASSLRGGGGSNTGELFF. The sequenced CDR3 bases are TGCGCCAGCAGCTTGCGGGGAGGGGGCGGATCAAACACCGGGGAG.

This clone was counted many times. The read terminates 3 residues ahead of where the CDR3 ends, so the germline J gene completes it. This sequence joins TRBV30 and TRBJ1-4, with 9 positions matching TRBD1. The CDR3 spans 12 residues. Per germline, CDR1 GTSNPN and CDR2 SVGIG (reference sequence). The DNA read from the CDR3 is TGTGCTGGGGGACAGGGTGGGGAAAAA. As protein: CAGGQGGEK. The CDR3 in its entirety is CAGGQGGEKLFF.

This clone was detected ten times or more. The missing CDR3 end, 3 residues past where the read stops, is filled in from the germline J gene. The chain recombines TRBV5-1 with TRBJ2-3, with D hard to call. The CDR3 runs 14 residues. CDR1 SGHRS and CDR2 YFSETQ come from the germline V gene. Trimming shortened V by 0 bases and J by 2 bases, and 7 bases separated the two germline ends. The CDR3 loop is CASSLGADTDTQYF. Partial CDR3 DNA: TGCGCCAGCAGCTTGGGAGCCGACACAGATACG.

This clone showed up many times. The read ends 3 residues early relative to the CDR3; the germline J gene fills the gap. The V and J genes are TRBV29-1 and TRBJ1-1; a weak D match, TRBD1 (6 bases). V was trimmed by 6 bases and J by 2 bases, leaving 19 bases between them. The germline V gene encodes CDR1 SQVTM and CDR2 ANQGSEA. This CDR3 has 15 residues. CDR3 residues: CSVHGGGIANTEAFF. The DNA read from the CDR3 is TGCAGCGTCCACGGGGGGGGCATAGCAAACACTGAA. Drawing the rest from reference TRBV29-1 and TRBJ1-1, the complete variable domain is SAVISQKPSRDICQRGTSLTIQCQVDSQVTMMFWYRQQPGQSLTLIATANQGSEATYESGFVIDKFPISRPNLTFSTLTVSNMSPEDSSIYLCSVHGGGIANTEAFFGQGTRLTVV.

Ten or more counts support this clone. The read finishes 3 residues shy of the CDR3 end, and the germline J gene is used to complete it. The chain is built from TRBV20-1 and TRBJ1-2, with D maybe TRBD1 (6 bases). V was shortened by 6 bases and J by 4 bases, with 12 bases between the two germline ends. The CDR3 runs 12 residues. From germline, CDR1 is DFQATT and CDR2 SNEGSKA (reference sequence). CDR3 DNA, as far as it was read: TGCAGTGCAAACAGGGACGGCTATGGC. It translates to CSANRDGYG. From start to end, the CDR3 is CSANRDGYGYTF.

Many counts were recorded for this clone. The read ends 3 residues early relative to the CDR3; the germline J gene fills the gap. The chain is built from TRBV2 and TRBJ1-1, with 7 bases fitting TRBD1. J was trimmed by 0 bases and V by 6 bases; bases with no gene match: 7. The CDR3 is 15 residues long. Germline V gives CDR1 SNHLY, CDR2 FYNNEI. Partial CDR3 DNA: TGTGCCAGCAGACTACAAGGACAGGTGAACACTGAA. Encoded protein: CASRLQGQVNTE. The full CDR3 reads CASRLQGQVNTEAFF.

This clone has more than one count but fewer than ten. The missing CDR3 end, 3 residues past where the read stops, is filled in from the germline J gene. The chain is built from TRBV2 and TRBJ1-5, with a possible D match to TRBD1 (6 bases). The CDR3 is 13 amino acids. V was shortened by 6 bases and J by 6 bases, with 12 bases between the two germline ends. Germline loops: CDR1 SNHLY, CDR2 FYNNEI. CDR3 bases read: TGTGCCAGCAGCAGGGGTGGGAGTCAGCCC. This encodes CASSRGGSQP. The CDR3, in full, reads CASSRGGSQPQHF. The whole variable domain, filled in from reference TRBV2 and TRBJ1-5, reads EPEVTQTPSHQVTQMGQEVILRCVPISNHLYFYWYRQILGQKVEFLVSFYNNEISEKSEIFDDQFSVERPDGSNFTLKIRSTKLEDSAMYFCASSRGGSQPQHFGDGTRLSIL.

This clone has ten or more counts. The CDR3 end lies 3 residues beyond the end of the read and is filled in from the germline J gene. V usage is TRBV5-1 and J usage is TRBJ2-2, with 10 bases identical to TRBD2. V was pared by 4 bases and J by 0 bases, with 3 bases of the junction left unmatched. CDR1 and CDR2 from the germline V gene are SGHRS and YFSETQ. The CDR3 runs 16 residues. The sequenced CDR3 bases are TGCGCCAGCAGCCTCGGACTAGCGGCGAACACCGGGGAG. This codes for CASSLGLAANTGE. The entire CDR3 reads CASSLGLAANTGELFF.

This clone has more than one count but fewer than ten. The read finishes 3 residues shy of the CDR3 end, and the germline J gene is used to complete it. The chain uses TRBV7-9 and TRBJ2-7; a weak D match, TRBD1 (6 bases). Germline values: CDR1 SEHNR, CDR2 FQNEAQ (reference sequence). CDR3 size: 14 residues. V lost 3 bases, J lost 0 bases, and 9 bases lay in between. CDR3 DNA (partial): TGTGCCAGCAGCTTCGCACAGGGCTCCTACGAG. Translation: CASSFAQGSYE. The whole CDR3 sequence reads CASSFAQGSYEQYF.

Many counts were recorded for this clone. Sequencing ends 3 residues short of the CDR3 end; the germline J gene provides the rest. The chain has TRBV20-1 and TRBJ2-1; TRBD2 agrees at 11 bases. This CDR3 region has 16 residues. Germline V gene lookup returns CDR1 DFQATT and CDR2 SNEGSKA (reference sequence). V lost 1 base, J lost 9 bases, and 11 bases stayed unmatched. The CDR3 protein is CSARGTSGFPGVEQFF. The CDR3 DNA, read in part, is TGCAGTGCTAGAGGGACTAGCGGGTTCCCTGGGGTTGAG.

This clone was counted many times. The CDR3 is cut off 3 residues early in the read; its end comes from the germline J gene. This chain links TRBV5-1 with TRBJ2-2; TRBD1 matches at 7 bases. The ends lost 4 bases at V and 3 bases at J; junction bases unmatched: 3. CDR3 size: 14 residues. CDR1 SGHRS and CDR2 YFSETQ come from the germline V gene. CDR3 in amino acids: CASSPQGDTGELFF. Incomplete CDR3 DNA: TGCGCCAGCAGCCCTCAGGGGGACACCGGGGAG.